This T cell receptor (beta chain) was observed in a study of naive and memory T cell subsets. An equimolar mix of two oligonucleotides served as the beta constant-region primer for TRBC1 and TRBC2. A 12-nucleotide UMI and the SP2 primer were added to the cDNA 3' end by oligonucleotide ligation. Ligated cDNA was amplified by four rounds of PCR with nested alpha and beta constant-region primers and SP2. TCRdb re-derived calls from the UMI-ligation and nested PCR reads in MiXCR, one entry per CDR3 protein. This repertoire shows 120,000 to 150,000 distinct CDR3 sequences, more than 15% found once; its top ten account for about 0.15%. This clonotype has a handful of counts. Its antigen is not identified. Germline lookup yields CDR1 LGHDT and CDR2 YNNKEL (reference sequence). CDR3 length equals 14 residues. The ends were cut back, 6 bases at V and 0 bases at J, with 11 bases in the middle. Points from the study as a whole: RNA-based TCR counts may shift with T cell activation and differentiation. No ground truth validated the naive and memory repertoire findings.

The clonotype comes from a human donor in good health. The sequencing input was naive CD4+ T cells from blood. The rearrangement joins TRBV3-1 to TRBJ1-1; D remains ambiguous. This chain's CDR3 is CASRFGGVNTEAFF. CDR3 nucleotides: TGTGCCAGCAGATTTGGCGGGGTGAACACTGAAGCTTTCTTT.